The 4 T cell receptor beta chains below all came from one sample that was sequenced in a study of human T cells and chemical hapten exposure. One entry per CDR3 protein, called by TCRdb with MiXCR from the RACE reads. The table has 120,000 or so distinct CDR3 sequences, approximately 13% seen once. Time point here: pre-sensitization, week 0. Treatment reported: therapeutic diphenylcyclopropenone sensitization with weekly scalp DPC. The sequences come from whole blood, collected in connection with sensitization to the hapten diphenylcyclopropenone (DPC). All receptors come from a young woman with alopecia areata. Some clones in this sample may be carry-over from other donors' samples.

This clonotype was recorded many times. The CDR3 loop reads CASSSSRLEYNEQFF. The CDR3 region has the DNA TGTGCCAGCAGTTCCTCGAGACTGGAGTACAATGAGCAGTTCTTC. The chain is built from TRBV6-6 and TRBJ2-1; no firm D call. The germline V gene encodes CDR1 MNHNY and CDR2 SVGAGI (reference sequence). The length of the CDR3 is 15 residues. V lost 4 bases and J 4 bases, leaving 14 bases between the germline ends.

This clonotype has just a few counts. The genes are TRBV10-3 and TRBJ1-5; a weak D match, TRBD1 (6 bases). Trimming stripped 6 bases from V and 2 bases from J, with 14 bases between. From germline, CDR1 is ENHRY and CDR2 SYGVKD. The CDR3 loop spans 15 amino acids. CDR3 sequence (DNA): TGTGCCATCAGCGCCGGACAGAGCGGCAATCAGCCCCAGCATTTT. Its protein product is CAISAGQSGNQPQHF.

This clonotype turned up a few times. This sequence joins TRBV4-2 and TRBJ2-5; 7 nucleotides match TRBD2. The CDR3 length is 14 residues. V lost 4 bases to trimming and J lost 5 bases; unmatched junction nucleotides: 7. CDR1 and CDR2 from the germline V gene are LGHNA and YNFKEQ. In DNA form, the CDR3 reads TGTGCCAGCAGCCCCGGACTAGTGGTGGAGACCCAGTACTTC. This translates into CASSPGLVVETQYF.

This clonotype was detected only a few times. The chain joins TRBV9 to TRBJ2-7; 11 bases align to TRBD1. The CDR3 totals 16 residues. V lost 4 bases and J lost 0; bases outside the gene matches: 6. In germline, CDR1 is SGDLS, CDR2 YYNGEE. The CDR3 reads CASSPKGTGGSYEQYF. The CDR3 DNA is TGTGCCAGCAGCCCCAAGGGGACAGGGGGCTCCTACGAGCAGTACTTC.